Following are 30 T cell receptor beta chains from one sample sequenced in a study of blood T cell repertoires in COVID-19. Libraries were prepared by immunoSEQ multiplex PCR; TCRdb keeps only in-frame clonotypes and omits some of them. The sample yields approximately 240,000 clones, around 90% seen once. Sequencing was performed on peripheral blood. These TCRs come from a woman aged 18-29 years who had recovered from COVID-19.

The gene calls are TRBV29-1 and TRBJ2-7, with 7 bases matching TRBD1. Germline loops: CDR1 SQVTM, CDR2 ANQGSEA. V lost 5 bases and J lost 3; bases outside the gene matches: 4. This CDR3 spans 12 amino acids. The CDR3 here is CSVRQGVYEQYF. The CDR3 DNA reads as TGCAGCGTTCGACAGGGAGTCTACGAGCAGTACTTC.

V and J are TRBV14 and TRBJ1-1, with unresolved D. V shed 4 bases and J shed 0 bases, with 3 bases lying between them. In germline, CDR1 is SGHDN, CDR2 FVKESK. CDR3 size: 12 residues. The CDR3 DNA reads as TGTGCCAGCAGCCCAGTGAACACTGAAGCTTTCTTT. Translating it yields CASSPVNTEAFF.

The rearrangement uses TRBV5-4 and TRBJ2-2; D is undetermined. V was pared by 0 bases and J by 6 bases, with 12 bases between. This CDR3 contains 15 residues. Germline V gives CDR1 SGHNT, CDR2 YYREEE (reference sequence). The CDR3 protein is CASSLVVGEAGELFF. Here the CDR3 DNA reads TGTGCCAGCAGCTTGGTGGTAGGAGAGGCCGGGGAGCTGTTTTTT. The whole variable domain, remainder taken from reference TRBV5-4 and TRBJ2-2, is ETGVTQSPTHLIKTRGQQVTLRCSSQSGHNTVSWYQQALGQGPQFIFQYYREEENGRGNFPPRFSGLQFPNYSSELNVNALELDDSALYLCASSLVVGEAGELFFGEGSRLTVL.

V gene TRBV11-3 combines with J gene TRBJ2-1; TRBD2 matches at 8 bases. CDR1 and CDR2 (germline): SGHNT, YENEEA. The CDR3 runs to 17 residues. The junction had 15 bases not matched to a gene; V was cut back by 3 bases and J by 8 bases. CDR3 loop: CASSFRHTGTSVDEQFF. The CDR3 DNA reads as TGTGCCAGCAGCTTCCGACATACCGGGACTAGTGTGGATGAGCAGTTCTTC.

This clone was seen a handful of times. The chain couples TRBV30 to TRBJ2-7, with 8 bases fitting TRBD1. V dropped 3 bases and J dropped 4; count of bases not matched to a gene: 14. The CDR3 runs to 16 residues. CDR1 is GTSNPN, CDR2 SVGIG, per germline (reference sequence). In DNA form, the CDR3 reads TGTGCCTGGAGCAGGGGGCTTTCCCCCTTCTGGTACGAGCAGTACTTC. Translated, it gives CAWSRGLSPFWYEQYF.

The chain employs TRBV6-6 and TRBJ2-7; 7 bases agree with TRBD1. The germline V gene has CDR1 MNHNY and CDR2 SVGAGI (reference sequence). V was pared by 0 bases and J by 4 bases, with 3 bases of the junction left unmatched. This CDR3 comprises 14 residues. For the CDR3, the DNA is TGTGCCAGCAGTTACTCCGGGACAGCTTACGAGCAGTACTTC. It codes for CASSYSGTAYEQYF.

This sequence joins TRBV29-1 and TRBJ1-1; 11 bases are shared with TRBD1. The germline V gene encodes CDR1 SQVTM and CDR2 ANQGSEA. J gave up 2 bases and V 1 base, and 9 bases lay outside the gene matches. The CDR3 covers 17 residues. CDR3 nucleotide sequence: TGCAGCGTTGAAGGACCGGGACAGGGGGGGAGTAACACTGAAGCTTTCTTT. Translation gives CSVEGPGQGGSNTEAFF.

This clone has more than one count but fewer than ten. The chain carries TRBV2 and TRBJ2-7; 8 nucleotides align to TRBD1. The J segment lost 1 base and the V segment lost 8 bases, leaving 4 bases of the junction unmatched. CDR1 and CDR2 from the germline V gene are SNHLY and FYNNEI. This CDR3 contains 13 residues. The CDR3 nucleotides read TGTGCCAGCCATAGACAGGGGTCCTACGAGCAGTACTTC. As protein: CASHRQGSYEQYF.

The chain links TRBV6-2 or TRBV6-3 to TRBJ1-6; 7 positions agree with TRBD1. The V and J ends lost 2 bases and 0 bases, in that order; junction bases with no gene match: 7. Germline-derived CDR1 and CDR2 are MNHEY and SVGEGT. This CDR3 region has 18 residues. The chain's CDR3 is CASSYGGQESSYNSPLHF. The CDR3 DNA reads TGTGCCAGCAGTTACGGCGGACAGGAGAGCTCCTATAATTCACCCCTCCACTTT.

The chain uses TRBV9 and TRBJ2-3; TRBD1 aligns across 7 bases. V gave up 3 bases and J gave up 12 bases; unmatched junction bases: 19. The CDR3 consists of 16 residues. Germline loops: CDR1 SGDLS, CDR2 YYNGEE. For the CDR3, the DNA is TGTGCCAGCAGCGCCCGGACAGGAGGAGGTACGGTACGTCAGTATTTT. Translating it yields CASSARTGGGTVRQYF.

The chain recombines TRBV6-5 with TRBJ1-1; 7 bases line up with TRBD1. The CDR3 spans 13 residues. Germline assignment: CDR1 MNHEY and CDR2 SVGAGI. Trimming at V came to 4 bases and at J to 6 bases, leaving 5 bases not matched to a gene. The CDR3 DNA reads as TGTGCCAGCAGTTCCCCAGGGGGGTCTGAAGCTTTCTTT. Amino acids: CASSSPGGSEAFF.

The CDR3 protein is CASSSGGTGANVLTF. The CDR3 DNA reads TGCGCCAGCAGCTCAGGGGGGACCGGGGCCAACGTCCTGACTTTC. The V call is TRBV5-1, the J call TRBJ2-6; tentatively, D is TRBD1 (7 bases). The CDR3 consists of 15 residues. V was pared by 3 bases and J by 4 bases, with 11 bases between. CDR1 SGHRS and CDR2 YFSETQ come from the germline V gene. Together with reference TRBV5-1 and TRBJ2-6, the CDR3 gives the full variable domain: KAGVTQTPRYLIKTRGQQVTLSCSPISGHRSVSWYQQTPGQGLQFLFEYFSETQRNKGNFPGRFSGRQFSNSRSEMNVSTLELGDSALYLCASSSGGTGANVLTFGAGSRLTVL.

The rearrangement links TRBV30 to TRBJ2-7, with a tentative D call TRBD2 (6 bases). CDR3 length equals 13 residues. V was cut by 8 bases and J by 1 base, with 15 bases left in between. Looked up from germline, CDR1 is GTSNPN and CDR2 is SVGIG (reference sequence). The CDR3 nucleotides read TGTGCCAGCACGGGCGGGGCTTCCTACGAGCAGTACTTC. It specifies CASTGGASYEQYF.

The CDR3 DNA reads as TGTGCCACGACAGGAACCACCAAGACCCAGTACTTC. The encoded protein is CATTGTTKTQYF. The rearrangement uses TRBV28 and TRBJ2-5; a possible D gene is TRBD1 (6 bases). V was shortened by 10 bases and J by 6 bases, with 15 bases between the two germline ends. This CDR3 is 12 amino acids long. The V gene's germline CDR1 is MDHEN and CDR2 SYDVKM.

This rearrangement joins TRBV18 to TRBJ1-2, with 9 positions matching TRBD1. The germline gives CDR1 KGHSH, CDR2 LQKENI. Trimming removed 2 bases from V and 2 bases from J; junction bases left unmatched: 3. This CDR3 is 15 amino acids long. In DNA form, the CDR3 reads TGTGCCAGCTCACCAGGGACAGGGATAAACTATGGCTACACCTTC. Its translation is CASSPGTGINYGYTF. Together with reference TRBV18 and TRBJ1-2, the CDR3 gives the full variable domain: NAGVMQNPRHLVRRRGQEARLRCSPMKGHSHVYWYRQLPEEGLKFMVYLQKENIIDESGMPKERFSAEFPKEGPSILRIQQVVRGDSAAYFCASSPGTGINYGYTFGSGTRLTVV.

CDR3: CASSLEVQSYEQYF. In DNA form, the CDR3 reads TGCGCCAGCAGCTTGGAGGTACAGTCATACGAGCAGTACTTC. The gene calls are TRBV5-1 and TRBJ2-7; the D is unclear. Trimming left V 0 bases short and J 4 bases short, with 11 bases between. This CDR3 has 14 amino acids. Germline V gene sequence: CDR1 SGHRS, CDR2 YFSETQ. Full variable domain (remainder filled in from reference TRBV5-1 and TRBJ2-7): KAGVTQTPRYLIKTRGQQVTLSCSPISGHRSVSWYQQTPGQGLQFLFEYFSETQRNKGNFPGRFSGRQFSNSRSEMNVSTLELGDSALYLCASSLEVQSYEQYFGPGTRLTVT.

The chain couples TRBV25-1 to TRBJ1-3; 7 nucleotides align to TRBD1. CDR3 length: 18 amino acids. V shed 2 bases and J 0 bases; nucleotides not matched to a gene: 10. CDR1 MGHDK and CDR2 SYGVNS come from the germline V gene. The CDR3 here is CASSEDRPGGVSGNTIYF. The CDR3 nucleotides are TGTGCCAGCAGTGAAGACCGGCCAGGGGGTGTCTCTGGAAACACCATATATTTT.

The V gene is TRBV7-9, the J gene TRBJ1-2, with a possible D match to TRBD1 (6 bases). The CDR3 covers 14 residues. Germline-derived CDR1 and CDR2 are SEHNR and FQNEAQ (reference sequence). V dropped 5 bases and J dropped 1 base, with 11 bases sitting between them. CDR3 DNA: TGTGCCAGCAGCACCAGGACAGTTAACTATGGCTACACCTTC. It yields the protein CASSTRTVNYGYTF.

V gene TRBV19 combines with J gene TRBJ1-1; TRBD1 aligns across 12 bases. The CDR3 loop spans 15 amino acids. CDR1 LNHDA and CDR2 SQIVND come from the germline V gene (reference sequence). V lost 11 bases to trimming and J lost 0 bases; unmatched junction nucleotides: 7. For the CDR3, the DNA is TGTGCCCGCGGGACAGGGGGCAAAATGAACACTGAAGCTTTCTTT. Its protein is CARGTGGKMNTEAFF.

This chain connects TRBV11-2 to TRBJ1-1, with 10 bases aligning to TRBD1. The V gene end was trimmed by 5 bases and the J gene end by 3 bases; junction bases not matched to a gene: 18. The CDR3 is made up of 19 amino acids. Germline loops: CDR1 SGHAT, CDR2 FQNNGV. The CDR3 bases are TGTGCCAGCAGCGTGTCCGGGACAGGGGTCACAAAGTCGGACACTGAAGCTTTCTTT. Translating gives CASSVSGTGVTKSDTEAFF.

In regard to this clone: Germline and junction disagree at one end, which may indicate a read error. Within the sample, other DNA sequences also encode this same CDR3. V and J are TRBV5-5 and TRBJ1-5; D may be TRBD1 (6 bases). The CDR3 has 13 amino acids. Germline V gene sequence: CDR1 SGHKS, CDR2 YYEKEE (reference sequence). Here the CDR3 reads CASSQEGGQPQHF. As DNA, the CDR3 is TGTGCTAGCAGCCAGGAAGGGGGTCAGCCCCAGCATTTT.

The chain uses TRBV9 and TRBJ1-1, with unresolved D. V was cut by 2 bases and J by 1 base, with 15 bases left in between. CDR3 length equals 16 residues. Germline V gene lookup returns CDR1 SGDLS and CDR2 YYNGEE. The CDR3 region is CASSVSPIPGNTEAFF. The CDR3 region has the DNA TGTGCCAGCAGCGTTTCACCTATTCCGGGGAACACTGAAGCTTTCTTT.

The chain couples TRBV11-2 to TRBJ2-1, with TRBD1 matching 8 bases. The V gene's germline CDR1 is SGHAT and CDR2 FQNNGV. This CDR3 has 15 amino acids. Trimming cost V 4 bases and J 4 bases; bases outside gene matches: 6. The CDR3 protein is CASSSGQGMYNEQFF. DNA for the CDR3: TGTGCCAGCAGCTCTGGACAGGGAATGTACAATGAGCAGTTCTTC.

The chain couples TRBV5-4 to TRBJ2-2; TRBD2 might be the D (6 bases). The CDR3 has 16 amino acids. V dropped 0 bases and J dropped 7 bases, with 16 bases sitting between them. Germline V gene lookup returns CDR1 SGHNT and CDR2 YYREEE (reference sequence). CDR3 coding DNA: TGTGCCAGCAGCTTGGGGTTGGCAGGGCGGGGCGGGGAGCTGTTTTTT. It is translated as CASSLGLAGRGGELFF.

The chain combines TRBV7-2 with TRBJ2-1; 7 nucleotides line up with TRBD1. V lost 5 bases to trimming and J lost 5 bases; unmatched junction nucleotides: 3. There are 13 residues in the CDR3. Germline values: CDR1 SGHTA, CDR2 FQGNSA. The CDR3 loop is CASSGTANNEQFF. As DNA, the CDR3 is TGTGCCAGCAGCGGGACAGCTAACAATGAGCAGTTCTTC.

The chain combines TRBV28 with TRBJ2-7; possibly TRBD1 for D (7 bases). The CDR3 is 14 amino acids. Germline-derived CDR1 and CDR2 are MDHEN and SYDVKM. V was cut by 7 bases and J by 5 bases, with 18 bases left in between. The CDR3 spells CASNIPTGTHEQYF. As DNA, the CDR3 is TGTGCCAGCAATATCCCGACAGGGACTCACGAGCAGTACTTC.

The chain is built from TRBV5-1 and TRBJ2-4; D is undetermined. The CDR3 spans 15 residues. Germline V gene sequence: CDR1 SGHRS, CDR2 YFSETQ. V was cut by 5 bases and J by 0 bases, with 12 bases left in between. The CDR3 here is CASSIPLGAKNIQYF. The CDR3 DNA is TGCGCCAGCAGTATTCCTCTCGGAGCCAAAAACATTCAGTACTTC.

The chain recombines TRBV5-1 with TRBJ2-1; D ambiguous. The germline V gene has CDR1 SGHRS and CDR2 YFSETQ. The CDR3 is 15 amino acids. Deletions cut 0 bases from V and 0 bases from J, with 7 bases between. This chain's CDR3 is CASSLAMSSYNEQFF. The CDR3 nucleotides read TGCGCCAGCAGCTTGGCTATGAGCTCCTACAATGAGCAGTTCTTC.

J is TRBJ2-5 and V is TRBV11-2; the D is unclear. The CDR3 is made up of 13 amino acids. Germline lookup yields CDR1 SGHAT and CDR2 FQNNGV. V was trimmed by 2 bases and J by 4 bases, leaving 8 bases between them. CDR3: CASSLPGVETQYF. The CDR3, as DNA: TGTGCCAGCAGCTTACCAGGCGTAGAGACCCAGTACTTC.

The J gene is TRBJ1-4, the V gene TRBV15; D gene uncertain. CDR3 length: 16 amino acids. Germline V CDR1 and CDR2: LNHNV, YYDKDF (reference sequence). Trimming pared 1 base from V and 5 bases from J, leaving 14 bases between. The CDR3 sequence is CATSRAWIEGNEKLFF. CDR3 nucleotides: TGTGCCACCAGCAGAGCGTGGATCGAGGGAAATGAAAAACTGTTTTTT.